These 23 T cell receptor beta chains came from one sample sequenced in a study of control samples from healthy donors and cancer patients (dated by TCRdb to about 2020). The method behind the library was the immunoSEQ multiplex PCR assay. As stored in TCRdb, this immuneACCESS dataset retains in-frame rearrangements with V and J assigned. A fraction of the clones does not appear; measured against another copy, unresolved V genes explain less than half of the discrepancy, and the remainder lacks a known reason. This sample comprises roughly 80,000 clones, about 88% of them detected only once. 5% to 7% of the sample is held by the ten biggest clonotypes. Specimen: blood. These receptors came from a woman in her forties or fifties in good health.

V is TRBV29-1 and J is TRBJ1-3, with D hard to call. V was clipped by 1 base and J by 0 bases, with 13 bases between them. This CDR3 is 16 amino acids long. Germline lookup yields CDR1 SQVTM and CDR2 ANQGSEA. In DNA form, the CDR3 reads TGCAGCGTTGAAGCCATCGACAAATTCTCTGGAAACACCATATATTTT. This codes for CSVEAIDKFSGNTIYF.

J is TRBJ1-4 and V is TRBV4-2; a weak D match, TRBD1 (6 bases). V was pared by 1 base and J by 7 bases, with 13 bases between. CDR3 size: 15 residues. Germline-derived CDR1 and CDR2 are LGHNA and YNFKEQ. In DNA form, the CDR3 reads TGTGCCAGCAGCCAAGGTACAGGGACGGGTGAAAAACTGTTTTTT. Protein sequence: CASSQGTGTGEKLFF.

This rearrangement joins TRBV9 to TRBJ2-2; D unclear. CDR1 and CDR2 (germline): SGDLS, YYNGEE. The CDR3 extends over 13 amino acids. The V end was cut by 1 base, the J end by 6 bases, with 7 bases between. The CDR3 sequence is CASSVSTSGELFF. Here the CDR3 DNA reads TGTGCCAGCAGCGTAAGCACGTCCGGGGAGCTGTTTTTT.

CDR3 bases: TGTGCCAGTAGTTACACAGGAGTAGCTAACTATGGCTACACCTTC. Translation: CASSYTGVANYGYTF. This chain joins TRBV19 and TRBJ1-2; D is perhaps TRBD1 (5 bases). Germline V gene sequence: CDR1 LNHDA, CDR2 SQIVND (reference sequence). The CDR3 contains 15 residues. V was clipped by 5 bases and J by 0 bases, with 13 bases between them.

The chain employs TRBV2 and TRBJ1-3; possibly TRBD1 for D (5 bases). Germline V CDR1 and CDR2: SNHLY, FYNNEI. CDR3 length: 15 amino acids. The germline V and J ends were trimmed by 7 bases and 4 bases, with 17 bases remaining between them. DNA of the CDR3: TGTGCCAGCATTCTGGCTGGGGGGATCGGAAACACCATATATTTT. Its translation: CASILAGGIGNTIYF. Full variable domain (outside the CDR3, taken from reference TRBV2 and TRBJ1-3): EPEVTQTPSHQVTQMGQEVILRCVPISNHLYFYWYRQILGQKVEFLVSFYNNEISEKSEIFDDQFSVERPDGSNFTLKIRSTKLEDSAMYFCASILAGGIGNTIYFGEGSWLTVV.

The gene calls are TRBV5-6 and TRBJ1-6, with 8 bases matching TRBD1. CDR1 is SGHDT, CDR2 YYEEEE, per germline. CDR3 length: 15 amino acids. Losses at the gene ends were 3 bases for V and 7 bases for J; bases not matched to a gene: 6. The CDR3 protein is CASSYFGQGNSPLHF. CDR3 nucleotides: TGTGCCAGCAGCTACTTCGGACAGGGAAATTCACCCCTCCACTTT.

The genes are TRBV5-1 and TRBJ2-6, with D possibly TRBD2 on 5 matching bases. Trimming removed 4 bases from V and 2 bases from J, with 10 bases in between. This CDR3 comprises 15 residues. Germline assignment: CDR1 SGHRS and CDR2 YFSETQ. The CDR3 DNA sequence: TGCGCCAGCAGCCTCCCCGGGGCTGGGGCCAACGTCCTGACTTTC. It specifies CASSLPGAGANVLTF.

In this sample, this clone turned up a few times. The V gene is TRBV10-3, the J gene TRBJ2-3; 10 bases align to TRBD1. Germline lookup yields CDR1 ENHRY and CDR2 SYGVKD. The CDR3 covers 13 residues. J lost 5 bases, V lost 10 bases, and 6 bases had no gene match. CDR3 region: CASGTGDKDTQYF. Here the CDR3 DNA reads TGTGCCAGCGGGACAGGGGATAAAGATACGCAGTATTTT.

The gene calls are TRBV19 and TRBJ2-7, with unresolved D. Germline V lookup: CDR1 LNHDA, CDR2 SQIVND (reference sequence). The CDR3 runs 14 residues. V was shortened by 3 bases and J by 1 base, with 10 bases between the two germline ends. The CDR3 loop reads CASSIGQSSYEQYF. CDR3 DNA: TGTGCCAGTAGTATTGGGCAAAGTTCCTACGAGCAGTACTTC.

The V call is TRBV12-5, the J call TRBJ1-4; 9 nucleotides agree with TRBD1. This CDR3 contains 13 residues. The V segment lost 8 bases and the J segment 6 bases; nucleotides outside the gene matches: 4. CDR1 LGHNT and CDR2 FRNRAP come from the germline V gene. The CDR3 loop is CASSWTGDEKLFF. The CDR3 bases are TGTGCTAGTAGTTGGACAGGGGATGAAAAACTGTTTTTT.

The gene calls are TRBV6-2 or TRBV6-3 and TRBJ1-1; no clear D. Germline CDR1 reads MNHEY; CDR2 reads SVGEGT. The CDR3 covers 13 residues. Trimming removed 3 bases from V and 1 base from J, with 6 bases in between. CDR3 residues: CASSYLQNTEAFF. CDR3 bases: TGTGCCAGCAGTTATCTACAGAACACTGAAGCTTTCTTT.

This clone was seen only once. V is TRBV5-4 and J is TRBJ1-2; 8 nucleotides match TRBD1. V shed 4 bases, J shed 4 bases, and the junction held 3 bases outside the gene matches. Germline loops: CDR1 SGHNT, CDR2 YYREEE (reference sequence). The CDR3 is made up of 13 amino acids. Here the CDR3 DNA reads TGTGCCAGCAGCCGTGACAGGGGCTATGGCTACACCTTC. This translates into CASSRDRGYGYTF.

This chain links TRBV3-1 (or the pseudogene TRBV3-2) with TRBJ2-7; D is unclear. V was shortened by 1 base and J by 5 bases, with 6 bases between the two germline ends. The CDR3 is made up of 12 amino acids. The V gene's germline CDR1 is LGHDT and CDR2 YNNKEL (reference sequence). CDR3 sequence reads: CASSQVQNEQYF. The CDR3 coding sequence is TGTGCCAGCAGCCAAGTACAGAACGAGCAGTACTTC.

The CDR3 DNA is TGTGCCAGCAGTCCACAGGGGGCTACTGGGGCCAACGTCCTGACTTTC. This codes for CASSPQGATGANVLTF. The rearrangement links TRBV27 to TRBJ2-6; 9 bases map to TRBD1. Germline loops: CDR1 MNHEY, CDR2 SMNVEV (reference sequence). Losses at the gene ends were 5 bases for V and 2 bases for J; bases not matched to a gene: 4. CDR3 size: 16 residues.

This rearrangement joins TRBV6-1 to TRBJ2-2, with 12 positions matching TRBD2. The trim removed 4 bases at V and 2 bases at J, leaving 5 bases unmatched. Germline V gene sequence: CDR1 MNHNS, CDR2 SASEGT. The CDR3 is 17 amino acids. The CDR3 nucleotides read TGTGCCAGCAGTGCTCTAGCGGGGGGGCGTAACACCGGGGAGCTGTTTTTT. The encoded protein is CASSALAGGRNTGELFF.

The rearrangement joins TRBV5-4 to TRBJ1-1, with D hard to call. Germline V lookup: CDR1 SGHNT, CDR2 YYREEE (reference sequence). V lost 0 bases and J lost 0, with 6 bases in between. CDR3 length: 14 amino acids. The CDR3 nucleotides read TGTGCCAGCAGCTTGGACAGAATGAACACTGAAGCTTTCTTT. It codes for CASSLDRMNTEAFF.

In this sample, this clone turned up a few times. The chain employs TRBV7-9 and TRBJ1-2; D uncertain. CDR3 length equals 14 residues. The V gene's germline CDR1 is SEHNR and CDR2 FQNEAQ (reference sequence). V was shortened by 1 base and J by 0 bases, with 6 bases between the two germline ends. The CDR3 DNA is TGTGCCAGCAGCTTAGGTTCAGCTAACTATGGCTACACCTTC. It encodes CASSLGSANYGYTF.

CDR3 loop: CAIRAGTGNLYGGYTF. CDR3 DNA sequence: TGTGCCATCAGAGCCGGGACAGGAAATCTCTATGGTGGCTACACCTTC. The chain recombines TRBV10-3 with TRBJ1-2; 8 bases are shared with TRBD1. Per the germline V gene, CDR1 is ENHRY and CDR2 is SYGVKD. CDR3 size: 16 residues. Unmatched junction bases numbered 16, after V lost 6 bases and J lost 7 bases.

The chain recombines TRBV5-1 with TRBJ1-2; 7 bases line up with TRBD1. The CDR3 is 13 amino acids. Unmatched junction bases numbered 4, after V lost 0 bases and J lost 8 bases. Germline V gene sequence: CDR1 SGHRS, CDR2 YFSETQ. Here the CDR3 reads CASSLEGGFGYTF. The CDR3 DNA is TGCGCCAGCAGCTTGGAAGGGGGCTTCGGCTACACCTTC.

This clone was found once. J is TRBJ1-4 and V is TRBV5-1; D ambiguous. This CDR3 comprises 14 residues. Trimming took off 7 bases at V and 0 bases at J, with 10 bases between the two ends. Germline V gene data show CDR1 as SGHRS and CDR2 as YFSETQ. The CDR3 sequence is CASAPLATNEKLFF. CDR3 sequence (DNA): TGCGCCAGCGCCCCACTTGCAACTAATGAAAAACTGTTTTTT.

V is TRBV20-1 and J is TRBJ2-3; D is undetermined. Germline V CDR1 and CDR2: DFQATT, SNEGSKA (reference sequence). The V gene lost 3 bases and the J gene lost 0 bases, with 7 bases spanning the gap. The CDR3 extends over 13 amino acids. CDR3 sequence reads: CSASRISTDTQYF. The CDR3 region has the DNA TGCAGTGCTAGTCGCATTAGCACAGATACGCAGTATTTT.

The V gene is TRBV29-1, the J gene TRBJ1-1, with 9 nucleotides matching TRBD1. CDR3 length: 12 residues. Germline V gives CDR1 SQVTM, CDR2 ANQGSEA. V was pared by 7 bases and J by 5 bases, with 5 bases of the junction left unmatched. As DNA, the CDR3 is TGCAGCGAACAGGGGGCGCTTACTGAAGCTTTCTTT. This gives the protein CSEQGALTEAFF.

The J gene is TRBJ2-4, the V gene TRBV19; tentatively, D is TRBD1 (5 bases). V lost 3 bases to trimming and J lost 1 base, with 13 bases between them. CDR3 length: 16 amino acids. Per the germline V gene, CDR1 is LNHDA and CDR2 is SQIVND (reference sequence). The CDR3 region is CASSIVGVVAKNIQYF. DNA of the CDR3: TGTGCCAGTAGTATTGTAGGGGTAGTTGCCAAAAACATTCAGTACTTC.